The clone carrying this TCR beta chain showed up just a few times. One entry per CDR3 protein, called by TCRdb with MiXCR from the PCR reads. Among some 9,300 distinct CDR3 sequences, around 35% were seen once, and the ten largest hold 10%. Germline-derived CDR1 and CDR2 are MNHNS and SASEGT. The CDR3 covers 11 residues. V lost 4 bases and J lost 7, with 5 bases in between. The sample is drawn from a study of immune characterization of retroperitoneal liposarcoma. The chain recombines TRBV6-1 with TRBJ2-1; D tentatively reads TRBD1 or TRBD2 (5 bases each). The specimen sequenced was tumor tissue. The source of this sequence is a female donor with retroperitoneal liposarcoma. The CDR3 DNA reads TGTGCCAGCAGTGGGGGGAATGAGCAGTTCTTC. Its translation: CASSGGNEQFF.